The 27 T cell receptor beta chains in this list originate from one sample, sequenced in a study of CD8+CD57+ T cells in acquired aplastic anemia. The study profiled TCR beta VDJ and CDR3 using genomic DNA as template. TCRdb re-called the reads with MiXCR, one entry per CDR3 protein. The sample records more than 70,000 distinct CDR3 sequences, roughly 72% being singletons. Only patients with CD8+CD57+ cell expansion on flow cytometry were chosen for sequencing. Specimen: sorted CD4+, CD8+, or CD8+CD57+ T cells (not recorded which) from PBMCs. The receptors originated from a human donor with aplastic anemia.

Notes on this clonotype: A read error may account for a junction end that differs from germline. V and J are TRBV27 and TRBJ2-7; perhaps D is TRBD1 or TRBD2 (5 bases each). The CDR3 runs 12 residues. Germline CDR1 reads MNHEY; CDR2 reads SMNVEV (reference sequence). CDR3 bases: TGTGCCAGCAGTTCGGGGACCGGGGAGCTGTACTTC. Protein: CASSSGTGELYF.

The chain uses TRBV2 and TRBJ1-1; D is possibly TRBD1 (5 bases). The CDR3 spans 11 residues. The V gene's germline CDR1 is SNHLY and CDR2 FYNNEI. Trimming cost V 5 bases and J 7 bases, with 8 bases left between them. CDR3 coding DNA: TGTGCCAGCAGTCCAACAGGTGAAGCTTTCTTT. Protein: CASSPTGEAFF.

J is TRBJ2-7 and V is TRBV19; 9 nucleotides agree with TRBD1. The CDR3 loop spans 15 amino acids. Germline values: CDR1 LNHDA, CDR2 SQIVND (reference sequence). The ends lost 5 bases at V and 5 bases at J; junction bases unmatched: 10. The CDR3 nucleotides read TGTGCCAGTAGTCCCCTAGGACAGGGGCCGCACGAGCAGTACTTC. It is translated as CASSPLGQGPHEQYF. The full variable domain, in which reference TRBV19 and TRBJ2-7 provide the parts outside the CDR3, is DGGITQSPKYLFRKEGQNVTLSCEQNLNHDAMYWYRQDPGQGLRLIYYSQIVNDFQKGDIAEGYSVSREKKESFPLTVTSAQKNPTAFYLCASSPLGQGPHEQYFGPGTRLTVT.

The chain joins TRBV29-1 to TRBJ1-1, with D perhaps matching TRBD1 (5 bases). This CDR3 has 14 residues. Trimming took off 4 bases at V and 0 bases at J, with 12 bases between the two ends. The V gene's germline CDR1 is SQVTM and CDR2 ANQGSEA. CDR3 DNA: TGCAGCGTTGGTTCTGGGGGGATGAACACTGAAGCTTTCTTT. Encoded protein: CSVGSGGMNTEAFF.

On this clonotype itself: The CDR3 does not end in the conserved phenylalanine or tryptophan, so this is likely a read error. This rearrangement joins TRBV11-1 to TRBJ1-2, with a tentative D call TRBD1 (6 bases). The V end lost 1 base, the J end lost 0 bases, and 12 bases lay between the germline ends. Germline loops: CDR1 SGHAT, CDR2 FQDESV (reference sequence). The length of the CDR3 is 16 residues. CDR3 in amino acids: CASSLDREVANYGYTL. In nucleotides, the CDR3 is TGTGCCAGCAGCTTAGACAGGGAAGTTGCTAACTATGGCTACACCCTC.

This chain joins TRBV12-3 or TRBV12-4 and TRBJ1-1, with 8 positions matching TRBD1. This CDR3 comprises 14 residues. Trimming cost V 3 bases and J 7 bases; bases outside gene matches: 7. The CDR3 loop reads CASSLARDRLEAFF. The CDR3 nucleotides are TGTGCCAGCAGTTTGGCTCGGGACAGGCTTGAAGCTTTCTTT.

CDR3 loop: CASTQPGLYEQYF. CDR3 DNA sequence: TGTGCCAGTACCCAACCGGGACTCTACGAGCAGTACTTC. The chain combines TRBV19 with TRBJ2-7, with a weak D call TRBD2 (6 bases). Germline V CDR1 and CDR2: LNHDA, SQIVND (reference sequence). Trimming left V 7 bases short and J 3 bases short, with 13 bases between. This CDR3 region has 13 residues.

V gene TRBV15 combines with J gene TRBJ1-4; tentatively, D is TRBD1 (5 bases). V gave up 11 bases and J gave up 1 base, with 14 bases separating them. The CDR3 contains 14 residues. Per the germline V gene, CDR1 is LNHNV and CDR2 is YYDKDF (reference sequence). This CDR3 reads CASRYGGTNEKLFF. Here the CDR3 DNA reads TGTGCCTCGCGCTACGGGGGAACTAATGAAAAACTGTTTTTT.

This clonotype occurred many times. The V call is TRBV7-3, the J call TRBJ2-1; D call uncertain. The CDR3 sequence is 15 residues long. Trimming left V 1 base short and J 4 bases short, with 11 bases between. Germline V gives CDR1 SGHTA, CDR2 FQGTGA. CDR3 protein: CASSLIRVTYNEQFF. CDR3 sequence (DNA): TGTGCCAGCAGCTTAATACGGGTAACATACAATGAGCAGTTCTTC.

This clonotype has only a few counts. The V gene is TRBV7-3, the J gene TRBJ2-2; D not certain. V lost 7 bases, J lost 2 bases, and 8 bases lay in between. The V gene's germline CDR1 is SGHTA and CDR2 FQGTGA. The CDR3 is 13 residues long. CDR3: CASKTRNTGELFF. The CDR3 nucleotides read TGTGCCAGCAAGACACGTAACACCGGGGAGCTGTTTTTT. The full variable domain, with the rest looked up from reference TRBV7-3 and TRBJ2-2, is GAGVSQTPSNKVTEKGKYVELRCDPISGHTALYWYRQSLGQGPEFLIYFQGTGAADDSGLPNDRFFAVRPEGSVSTLKIQRTERGDSAVYLCASKTRNTGELFFGEGSRLTVL.

The V gene is TRBV19, the J gene TRBJ1-4; no clear D. Trimming cost V 3 bases and J 5 bases, with 13 bases left between them. This CDR3 is built from 15 residues. Germline V CDR1 and CDR2: LNHDA, SQIVND (reference sequence). The CDR3 DNA reads as TGTGCCAGTAGTATTTTCATGACATCGAATGAAAAACTGTTTTTT. It is translated as CASSIFMTSNEKLFF.

This sequence joins TRBV20-1 and TRBJ2-7; 7 bases line up with TRBD1. The CDR3 sequence is 15 residues long. Germline V gives CDR1 DFQATT, CDR2 SNEGSKA (reference sequence). V lost 1 base and J lost 2; bases outside the gene matches: 8. The CDR3 protein is CSARVQGRTAYEQYF. DNA of the CDR3: TGCAGTGCTAGAGTACAGGGGCGAACCGCCTACGAGCAGTACTTC.

This clonotype was seen repeatedly, ten times or more. The V call is TRBV15, the J call TRBJ1-5; 10 positions match TRBD1. Unmatched junction bases numbered 1, after V lost 7 bases and J lost 4 bases. The CDR3 loop spans 13 amino acids. Germline V gives CDR1 LNHNV, CDR2 YYDKDF (reference sequence). The chain's CDR3 is CATKGQGNQPQHF. CDR3 sequence (DNA): TGTGCCACCAAGGGACAGGGGAATCAGCCCCAGCATTTT.

For this clonotype: One base away lies a much larger clone, so this may be a sequencing read error. The genes are TRBV2 and TRBJ1-3; TRBD1 might be the D (5 bases). CDR1 and CDR2 (germline): SNHLY, FYNNEI. The CDR3 contains 12 residues. V was cut by 10 bases and J by 0 bases, with 7 bases left in between. The CDR3 loop reads CANRNSGNTIYF. The CDR3 nucleotides read TGTGCCAACAGGAACTCTGGAAACACCATATATTTT. The full variable domain, with the rest looked up from reference TRBV2 and TRBJ1-3, is EPEVTQTPSHQVTQMGQEVILRCVPISNHLYFYWYRQILGQKVEFLVSFYNNEISEKSEIFDDQFSVERPDGSNFTLKIRSTKLEDSAMYFCANRNSGNTIYFGEGSWLTVV.

The count of this clonotype is one. The V and J genes are TRBV5-5 and TRBJ1-1, with no clear D. Per germline, CDR1 SGHKS and CDR2 YYEKEE (reference sequence). Trimming removed 4 bases at V and 5 bases at J, with 12 bases between. The CDR3 has 13 residues. The CDR3 spells CASSPRPSTEAFF. CDR3 nucleotide sequence: TGTGCCAGCAGCCCCCGACCATCGACTGAAGCTTTCTTT.

This clonotype has just one count. The rearrangement uses TRBV20-1 and TRBJ1-2; TRBD1 matches 7 bases. Looked up from germline, CDR1 is DFQATT and CDR2 is SNEGSKA (reference sequence). The CDR3 has 13 residues. J gave up 4 bases and V 4 bases, and 6 bases lay outside the gene matches. The CDR3 sequence: CSATGGTGYGYTF. The CDR3 nucleotides read TGCAGTGCTACAGGGGGAACGGGCTATGGCTACACCTTC.

The chain links TRBV5-1 to TRBJ2-1; 7 bases are a match to TRBD2. In germline, CDR1 is SGHRS, CDR2 YFSETQ. The CDR3 runs to 17 residues. The V and J ends lost 3 bases and 8 bases, in that order; junction bases with no gene match: 17. Here the CDR3 DNA reads TGCGCCAGCAGCTCCGAAGGGAGGGGCGGAGGGGCAGATGAGCAGTTCTTC. Residues: CASSSEGRGGGADEQFF.

The chain is built from TRBV7-2 and TRBJ2-5; D perhaps matches TRBD1 (5 bases). This CDR3 region has 14 residues. Germline CDR1 and CDR2: SGHTA and FQGNSA. V was cut by 3 bases and J by 2 bases, with 10 bases left in between. CDR3 region: CASSFSRAQETQYF. CDR3 DNA: TGTGCCAGCAGCTTCTCCAGGGCACAAGAGACCCAGTACTTC.

The V and J genes are TRBV19 and TRBJ2-5, with 12 bases matching TRBD2. Germline CDR1 LNHDA, CDR2 SQIVND (reference sequence). Germline trimming cut 7 bases from V and 5 bases from J; bases unmatched to any gene: 8. This CDR3 comprises 15 residues. CDR3 coding DNA: TGTGCCAGTACCCCACTAGCGGGGGGCCGGGAGACCCAGTACTTC. Residues: CASTPLAGGRETQYF. Full variable domain (rest looked up from reference TRBV19 and TRBJ2-5): DGGITQSPKYLFRKEGQNVTLSCEQNLNHDAMYWYRQDPGQGLRLIYYSQIVNDFQKGDIAEGYSVSREKKESFPLTVTSAQKNPTAFYLCASTPLAGGRETQYFGPGTRLLVL.

This clonotype was seen only once. This chain connects TRBV6-1 to TRBJ2-7, with no clear D. Germline CDR1 MNHNS, CDR2 SASEGT. This CDR3 has 15 residues. Trimming stripped 5 bases from V and 5 bases from J, with 19 bases between. CDR3 in DNA: TGTGCCAGCAGTCCGTCTAATTTCGGGTCCCACGAGCAGTACTTC. Translated: CASSPSNFGSHEQYF.

The chain carries TRBV5-6 and TRBJ2-7; the D call may be TRBD1 or TRBD2 (5 bases each). The germline V gene encodes CDR1 SGHDT and CDR2 YYEEEE. Trimming removed 0 bases at V and 7 bases at J, with 14 bases between. The CDR3 runs to 14 residues. The CDR3 region has the DNA TGTGCCAGCAGCTTGGACCCGGGACGTAAGGAGCAGTACTTC. Its translation: CASSLDPGRKEQYF. Complete variable domain (other parts from reference TRBV5-6 and TRBJ2-7): DAGVTQSPTHLIKTRGQQVTLRCSPKSGHDTVSWYQQALGQGPQFIFQYYEEEERQRGNFPDRFSGHQFPNYSSELNVNALLLGDSALYLCASSLDPGRKEQYFGPGTRLTVT.

The chain links TRBV11-2 to TRBJ2-7; 8 positions agree with TRBD1. The CDR3 covers 17 residues. Germline lookup yields CDR1 SGHAT and CDR2 FQNNGV. After removal of 6 bases from V and 0 bases from J, the junction contained 13 bases not matched to a gene. DNA for the CDR3: TGTGCCAGCAGTTTGGGGCAAACAGGGGGACTCTCCTACGAGCAGTACTTC. Amino acids: CASSLGQTGGLSYEQYF.

The chain combines TRBV20-1 with TRBJ1-1, with 7 bases that match TRBD1. Losses at the gene ends were 0 bases for V and 2 bases for J; bases not matched to a gene: 3. Germline values: CDR1 DFQATT, CDR2 SNEGSKA (reference sequence). The CDR3 runs 14 residues. CDR3 residues: CSAREGGPNTEAFF. The CDR3 DNA sequence: TGCAGTGCTAGAGAAGGGGGCCCAAACACTGAAGCTTTCTTT.

The chain employs TRBV24-1 and TRBJ1-2; D ambiguous. CDR3 length equals 13 residues. Looked up from germline, CDR1 is KGHDR and CDR2 is SFDVKD. V lost 4 bases and J lost 3, with 8 bases in between. DNA for the CDR3: TGTGCCACCAGTGAATCAGATTACTATGGCTACACCTTC. This codes for CATSESDYYGYTF.

The chain links TRBV15 to TRBJ1-6; D remains ambiguous. The CDR3 loop spans 12 amino acids. V lost 8 bases, J lost 6 bases, and 8 bases lay in between. In germline, CDR1 is LNHNV, CDR2 YYDKDF (reference sequence). In DNA, the CDR3 is TGTGCCACCCGGCTGTCTAATTCACCCCTCCACTTT. Its translation: CATRLSNSPLHF.

V and J are TRBV12-3 or TRBV12-4 and TRBJ2-7; the D is unclear. The CDR3 runs 14 residues. Trimming removed 5 bases from V and 3 bases from J, with 14 bases in between. In DNA form, the CDR3 reads TGTGCCAGCAGTCCCCGGGCTACCAACTACGAGCAGTACTTC. This sequence encodes CASSPRATNYEQYF.

This clonotype was seen just once. The genes are TRBV19 and TRBJ1-5, with D uncertain. V lost 9 bases to trimming and J lost 5 bases, with 29 bases between them. This CDR3 has 18 amino acids. CDR1 LNHDA and CDR2 SQIVND come from the germline V gene (reference sequence). As DNA, the CDR3 is TGTGCCAGCCCGGCGATCGGCAAGACCGACCCTTTTTATCAGCCCCAGCATTTT. Its translation: CASPAIGKTDPFYQPQHF. Together with reference TRBV19 and TRBJ1-5, the CDR3 gives the full variable domain: DGGITQSPKYLFRKEGQNVTLSCEQNLNHDAMYWYRQDPGQGLRLIYYSQIVNDFQKGDIAEGYSVSREKKESFPLTVTSAQKNPTAFYLCASPAIGKTDPFYQPQHFGDGTRLSIL.